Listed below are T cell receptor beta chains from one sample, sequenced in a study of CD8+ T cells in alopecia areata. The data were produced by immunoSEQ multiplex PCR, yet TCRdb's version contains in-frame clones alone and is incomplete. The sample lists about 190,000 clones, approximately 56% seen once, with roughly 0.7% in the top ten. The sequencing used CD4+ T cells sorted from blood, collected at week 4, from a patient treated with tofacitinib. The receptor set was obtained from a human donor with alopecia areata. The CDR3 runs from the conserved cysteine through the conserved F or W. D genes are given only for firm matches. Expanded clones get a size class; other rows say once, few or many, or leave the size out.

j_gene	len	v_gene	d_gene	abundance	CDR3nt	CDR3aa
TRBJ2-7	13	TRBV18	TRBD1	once	TGTGCCAGCTCGCCCGACAGGGGTAGGGAGCAGTACTTC	CASSPDRGREQYF
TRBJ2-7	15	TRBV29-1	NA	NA	TGCAGCGTTGAGGGACCGTCGAGGGGCTCCTACGAGCAGTACTTC	CSVEGPSRGSYEQYF
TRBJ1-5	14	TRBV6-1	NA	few	TGTGCCAGCAGTGACAGCTCGGTCAATCAGCCCCAGCATTTT	CASSDSSVNQPQHF
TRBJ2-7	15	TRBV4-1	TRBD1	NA	TGCGCCAGCAGCCAAACGACAGGGATCTCCTACGAGCAGTACTTC	CASSQTTGISYEQYF
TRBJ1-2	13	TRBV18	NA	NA	TGTGCCAGCTCACCGGGTGGGGATCGTGGCTACACCTTC	CASSPGGDRGYTF
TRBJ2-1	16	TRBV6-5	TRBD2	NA	TGTGCCAGCAGTTCCTCCCCGGCAGGGAGGGCCAATGAGCAGTTCTTC	CASSSSPAGRANEQFF
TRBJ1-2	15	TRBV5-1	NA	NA	TGCGCCAGCAGCTTGAACCAGGCAGGGATTGGTGGCTACACCTTC	CASSLNQAGIGGYTF
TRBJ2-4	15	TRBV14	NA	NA	TGTGCCAGCAGCCAAGTTGAAGAACCCAAAAACATTCAGTACTTC	CASSQVEEPKNIQYF
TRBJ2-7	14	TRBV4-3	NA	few	TGCGCCAGCAGCCAAGTGGTCTGGACCTACGAGCAGTACTTC	CASSQVVWTYEQYF
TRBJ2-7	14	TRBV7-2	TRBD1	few	TGTGCCAGCAGCGTAAGACAGGGATCTAACGAGCAGTACTTC	CASSVRQGSNEQYF
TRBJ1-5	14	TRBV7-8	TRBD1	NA	TGTGCCAGCAACAGGGGGATTAGCGATCAGCCCCAGCATTTT	CASNRGISDQPQHF
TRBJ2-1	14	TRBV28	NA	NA	TGTGCCAGCAGTTTAGTCAGGGGTAGGAATGAGCAGTTCTTC	CASSLVRGRNEQFF
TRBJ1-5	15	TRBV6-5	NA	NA	TGTGCCAGCAGTGCCAGGGGCGGCCCTAATCAGCCCCAGCATTTT	CASSARGGPNQPQHF
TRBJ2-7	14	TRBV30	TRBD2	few	TGTGCCTGGAGTATAACAGCGGGACCCTACGAGCAGTACTTC	CAWSITAGPYEQYF
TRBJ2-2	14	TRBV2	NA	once	TGTGCCAGCAGCCTGGACACCAACACCGGGGAGCTGTTTTTT	CASSLDTNTGELFF
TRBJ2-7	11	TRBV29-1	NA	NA	TGCAGCGTGTGGGGGTCCTACGAGCAGTACTTC	CSVWGSYEQYF
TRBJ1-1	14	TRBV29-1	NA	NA	TGCAGCGTTCGTCCGACACGGACGAACACTGAAGCTTTCTTT	CSVRPTRTNTEAFF
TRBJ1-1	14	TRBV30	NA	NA	TGTGCCTGGAGGAGGGGGGCTCTATTTGACGAAGCTTTCTTT	CAWRRGALFDEAFF
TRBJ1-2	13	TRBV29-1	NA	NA	TGCAGCGTTGAAGATTCGCCCGGGGATGGCTACACCTTC	CSVEDSPGDGYTF
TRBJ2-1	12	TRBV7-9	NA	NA	TGTGCCAGCAGCCCATCCCTCCGCGAGCAGTTCTTC	CASSPSLREQFF
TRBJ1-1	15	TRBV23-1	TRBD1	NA	TGCGCCAGCAGTCTCCTTCCAGGGGGCGCGTCTGAAGCTTTCTTT	CASSLLPGGASEAFF
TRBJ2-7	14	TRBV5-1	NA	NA	TGCGCCAGCAGCTCAGGACAGCTTTCCTACGAGCAGTACTTC	CASSSGQLSYEQYF
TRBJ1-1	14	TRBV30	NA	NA	TGTGCCTGGACCAGTACACGCGTTGGGACTGAAGCTTTCTTT	CAWTSTRVGTEAFF